Listed below are T cell receptor beta chains from one sample, sequenced in a study of T cell repertoires in cytomegalovirus infection. TCRdb re-called the reads through MiXCR, storing one row per CDR3 protein. Here the sample spans about 770,000 distinct CDR3 sequences, 25% to 35% being singletons. For these receptors, no antigen is known. The material sequenced was cultured CD8+ T cells from PBMCs, taken from culture after CMV antigen stimulation. All receptors come from a human donor in good health (CMV status not recorded). Some clones in this sample may be carry-over from other donors' samples. Each CDR3 is given with its conserved first and last residue. D genes are given only for firm matches. Clone size is shown for a subset of rows, as once, few, many or a class of expanded clone.

CDR3 protein,CDR3 DNA,J gene,V gene,D gene,clone size
CASRDRGGNSPLHF,TGTGCCAGTAGGGACAGGGGGGGCAATTCACCCCTCCACTTT,TRBJ1-6,TRBV19,TRBD1,-
CASSQEPSGGAYEQYF,TGCGCCAGCAGCCAAGAACCTAGCGGGGGGGCGTACGAGCAGTACTTC,TRBJ2-7,TRBV4-1,TRBD2,-
CASSHYFGGLTNEKLFF,TGTGCCAGCAGTCACTATTTCGGGGGTCTGACTAATGAAAAACTGTTTTTT,TRBJ1-4,TRBV7-6,-,few
CASNAGGEDTDTQYF,TGTGCCAGCAATGCGGGGGGGGAAGACACAGATACGCAGTATTTT,TRBJ2-3,TRBV12-3/TRBV12-4,TRBD2,few
CASSLRSGQGDEQYF,TGTGCCAGCAGTTTAAGGTCTGGACAGGGAGACGAGCAGTACTTC,TRBJ2-7,TRBV12-3/TRBV12-4,TRBD1,few
CSARPRGNFNSPLHF,TGCAGTGCTAGACCCCGGGGGAATTTCAATTCACCCCTCCACTTT,TRBJ1-6,TRBV20-1,-,-
CASRNRVTYEQYF,TGTGCCAGCAGAAATCGGGTAACCTACGAGCAGTACTTC,TRBJ2-7,TRBV2,-,few
CASSLGVSNTDTQYF,TGTGCCAGCAGCTTAGGGGTCTCCAACACAGATACGCAGTATTTT,TRBJ2-3,TRBV7-6,-,-
CASSVFGQMNTEAFF,TGTGCCAGCAGCGTCTTTGGACAGATGAACACTGAAGCTTTCTTT,TRBJ1-1,TRBV7-6,-,many
CASRTGGAYNGYTF,TGTGCCAGCAGGACAGGGGGCGCTTATAACGGCTACACCTTC,TRBJ1-2,TRBV6-6,TRBD1,-
CASSLLAESTDTQYF,TGTGCCAGCAGCCTACTAGCGGAGAGCACAGATACGCAGTATTTT,TRBJ2-3,TRBV28,TRBD2,-
CASSNKGGVVVQTGELFF,TGTGCCAGCAGTAATAAGGGAGGGGTTGTGGTGCAAACCGGGGAGCTGTTTTTT,TRBJ2-2,TRBV6-1,TRBD2,few
CASSLARGTAISYNEQFF,TGTGCCAGCAGCTTAGCGCGGGGGACAGCGATCTCCTACAATGAGCAGTTCTTC,TRBJ2-1,TRBV7-8,-,few
CASAEAGDGNSPLHF,TGTGCCAGTGCCGAGGCAGGGGACGGTAATTCACCCCTCCACTTT,TRBJ1-6,TRBV7-6,-,many
CASSLGRRRAEAFF,TGTGCCAGCAGTTTGGGTCGACGTCGCGCTGAAGCTTTCTTT,TRBJ1-1,TRBV28,-,-
CASSFSGQGGDTQYF,TGTGCCAGCAGCTTCTCGGGACAGGGAGGAGATACGCAGTATTTT,TRBJ2-3,TRBV11-1,TRBD1,-
CASSTIWTDTQYF,TGTGCCAGCAGTACTATTTGGACAGATACGCAGTATTTT,TRBJ2-3,TRBV6-1,-,-
CASSQDWRLAGGYQETQYF,TGTGCCAGCAGCCAAGATTGGAGGCTAGCGGGGGGCTACCAAGAGACCCAGTACTTC,TRBJ2-5,TRBV14,TRBD2,-
CASSGRGNYNSPLHF,TGTGCCAGCAGTGGCAGGGGGAACTATAATTCACCCCTCCACTTT,TRBJ1-6,TRBV27,TRBD1,-
CASSVKGLVYNEQFF,TGTGCCAGCAGCGTTAAAGGACTAGTCTACAATGAGCAGTTCTTC,TRBJ2-1,TRBV7-2,TRBD2,many
CASSQVLLAGAYNEQFF,TGCGCCAGCAGCCAGGTCCTACTAGCGGGGGCCTACAATGAGCAGTTCTTC,TRBJ2-1,TRBV4-1,TRBD2,-
CASSLALAGGADTQYF,TGTGCCAGCAGCTTAGCACTTGCGGGGGGTGCAGATACGCAGTATTTT,TRBJ2-3,TRBV7-6,TRBD2,few
CASSDDRGSGYTF,TGTGCCAGCAGCGATGACCGGGGCTCTGGCTACACCTTC,TRBJ1-2,TRBV13,-,-
CASSYLSGIDNEKLFF,TGTGCCAGCAGTTACTTAAGCGGGATCGATAATGAAAAACTGTTTTTT,TRBJ1-4,TRBV6-6,-,-
CASSQDKGLPSYNEQFF,TGTGCCAGCAGCCAAGATAAGGGACTTCCATCTTACAATGAGCAGTTCTTC,TRBJ2-1,TRBV4-2,-,-